This paragraph reports one TCR beta chain. This sample stems from a study of shared clonotypes between healthy human individuals. TCRdb's copy holds only in-frame clones and misses some; the assay was immunoSEQ multiplex PCR. The sample has a few million clones; 85% to 95% are singletons. The receptor comes from a man aged 18-30 years in good health. Some clones in this sample may be carry-over from other donors' samples. The specimen sequenced was naive CD4+ T cells from PBMCs. The sample's subset: CD45RA+ positively selected.

The CDR3 region is CASSFLGTGNEKLFF. CDR3 DNA: TGTGCCAGCAGTTTCCTAGGGACAGGGAATGAAAAACTGTTTTTT. The V call is TRBV28, the J call TRBJ1-4, with 9 bases matching TRBD1. V dropped 3 bases and J dropped 5; count of bases not matched to a gene: 4. The germline V gene encodes CDR1 MDHEN and CDR2 SYDVKM. The CDR3 consists of 15 residues.